The 30 T cell receptor beta chains reported below all come from one sample, sequenced in a study of blood T cell repertoires in COVID-19 (dated by TCRdb to about 2020). Libraries were made using the immunoSEQ multiplex PCR assay. The table comes from immuneACCESS by way of TCRdb, which keeps in-frame sequences with V and J called. Part of the clones is missing from these tables; in studies checked, under half for an unresolved V gene and the rest for unknown reasons. In all, the sample holds around 240,000 clones, and 65% to 90% of those were seen once. The biggest ten clones account for 6% to 9.5% of the sample. The sample was peripheral blood. The origin of the receptors is a woman aged 50 to 65 with acute or convalescent COVID-19.

The chain uses TRBV6-5 and TRBJ1-5, with D possibly TRBD1 on 5 matching bases. CDR1 MNHEY and CDR2 SVGAGI come from the germline V gene. The V and J ends lost 10 bases and 6 bases respectively, with 19 bases between them. The CDR3 runs to 14 residues. As DNA, the CDR3 is TGTGCCACCTCTGTCGGGGGACGCAGTCAGCCCCAGCATTTT. Residues: CATSVGGRSQPQHF.

The rearrangement uses TRBV28 and TRBJ2-2; D is undetermined. The CDR3 covers 13 residues. Germline V gene data show CDR1 as MDHEN and CDR2 as SYDVKM. Trimming took 7 bases from V and 7 from J, leaving 13 bases between them. CDR3: CASTPRVHGELFF. The CDR3 DNA is TGTGCCAGCACCCCTCGGGTACACGGGGAGCTGTTTTTT.

The gene calls are TRBV2 and TRBJ2-2; 9 nucleotides line up with TRBD1. V was clipped by 6 bases and J by 10 bases; unmatched bases: 9. The length of the CDR3 is 14 residues. Per germline, CDR1 SNHLY and CDR2 FYNNEI. The CDR3 sequence: CASSAGTGRQELFF. CDR3 DNA: TGTGCCAGCAGCGCAGGGACAGGGCGTCAGGAGCTGTTTTTT.

The sample holds one count of this clone. This chain uses TRBV16 with TRBJ1-3; D remains ambiguous. CDR1 and CDR2 from the germline V gene are KGHSY and FQNENV. V dropped 2 bases and J dropped 0 bases, with 8 bases sitting between them. This CDR3 has 15 amino acids. DNA for the CDR3: TGTGCCAGCAGCCAACGACCGGGCTCTGGAAACACCATATATTTT. Amino acid sequence: CASSQRPGSGNTIYF.

This clone was recorded a few times. This rearrangement joins TRBV12-3 or TRBV12-4 to TRBJ2-1, with TRBD2 as a possible D gene (6 bases). The CDR3 covers 13 residues. V lost 6 bases and J lost 2, with 8 bases in between. The CDR3 protein is CASRPGAYNEQFF. The DNA for the CDR3 is TGTGCCAGCAGGCCGGGGGCCTACAATGAGCAGTTCTTC.

For the CDR3, the DNA is TGTGCCAGCAGCTTTAGAGGGGGGGGTTACGGCCCCGGTCTCAATGAGCAGTTCTTC. It encodes CASSFRGGGYGPGLNEQFF. The gene calls are TRBV11-2 and TRBJ2-1, with D tentatively TRBD2 (7 bases). The germline CDR1 and CDR2 sequences are SGHAT and FQNNGV. Deletions cut 3 bases from V and 6 bases from J, with 27 bases between. The CDR3 covers 19 residues.

The chain couples TRBV6-5 to TRBJ2-5; TRBD2 matches at 11 bases. CDR3 size: 16 residues. Trimming took 3 bases from V and 4 from J; bases not matched to a gene: 7. Germline CDR1 reads MNHEY; CDR2 reads SVGAGI. The CDR3 sequence: CASSYLAGGSGETQYF. CDR3 coding DNA: TGTGCCAGCAGTTATCTAGCGGGGGGCTCTGGAGAGACCCAGTACTTC.

V is TRBV7-2 and J is TRBJ2-1, with TRBD2 matching over 9 bases. Per germline, CDR1 SGHTA and CDR2 FQGNSA. With V trimmed by 5 bases and J by 4 bases, 12 bases remained unmatched. The CDR3 totals 17 residues. The CDR3 DNA reads as TGTGCCAGCAGCGTCCGACTAGCGGAGGGTACATACAATGAGCAGTTCTTC. Its protein is CASSVRLAEGTYNEQFF. The full variable domain, completed using reference TRBV7-2 and TRBJ2-1, is GAGVSQSPSNKVTEKGKDVELRCDPISGHTALYWYRQSLGQGLEFLIYFQGNSAPDKSGLPSDRFSAERTGGSVSTLTIQRTQQEDSAVYLCASSVRLAEGTYNEQFFGPGTRLTVL.

The rearrangement uses TRBV28 and TRBJ2-7, with 7 bases that match TRBD2. The CDR3 length is 15 residues. The junction had 11 bases not matched to a gene; V was cut back by 5 bases and J by 4 bases. CDR1 MDHEN and CDR2 SYDVKM come from the germline V gene. The CDR3 loop reads CASSMGVQGGYEQYF. The CDR3 DNA is TGTGCCAGCAGTATGGGGGTCCAGGGAGGGTACGAGCAGTACTTC.

This clone was observed a single time. The CDR3 loop is CAWSFGRIFNEQFF. The CDR3 nucleotides read TGTGCCTGGAGTTTCGGGAGGATTTTCAATGAGCAGTTCTTC. This chain links TRBV30 with TRBJ2-1; TRBD2 agrees at 7 bases. The CDR3 spans 14 residues. Germline V gene sequence: CDR1 GTSNPN, CDR2 SVGIG (reference sequence). After removal of 2 bases from V and 6 bases from J, the junction contained 7 bases not matched to a gene. Full variable domain (remainder filled in from reference TRBV30 and TRBJ2-1): SQTIHQWPATLVQPVGSPLSLECTVEGTSNPNLYWYRQAAGRGLQLLFYSVGIGQISSEVPQNLSASRPQDRQFILSSKKLLLSDSGFYLCAWSFGRIFNEQFFGPGTRLTVL.

Only one count was recorded for this clone. The chain joins TRBV30 to TRBJ2-7; 8 positions agree with TRBD1. The CDR3 is 13 residues long. Trimming removed 6 bases from V and 2 bases from J; junction bases left unmatched: 6. Germline V lookup: CDR1 GTSNPN, CDR2 SVGIG (reference sequence). CDR3 amino acids: CACQGAVTYEQYF. CDR3 DNA: TGTGCCTGTCAGGGGGCCGTCACCTACGAGCAGTACTTC.

In its sample, this clone was seen once. The chain links TRBV2 to TRBJ1-3; D unresolved. The ends were cut back, 3 bases at V and 0 bases at J, with 6 bases in the middle. Germline V gene data show CDR1 as SNHLY and CDR2 as FYNNEI. The CDR3 sequence is 14 residues long. The CDR3 DNA is TGTGCCAGCAGTGATTCCAACTCTGGAAACACCATATATTTT. It translates to CASSDSNSGNTIYF.

The rearrangement joins TRBV15 to TRBJ2-5; 9 positions agree with TRBD2. This CDR3 region has 14 residues. The ends lost 1 base at V and 5 bases at J; junction bases unmatched: 2. Per germline, CDR1 LNHNV and CDR2 YYDKDF (reference sequence). This chain's CDR3 is CATSRATSGETQYF. The CDR3 DNA sequence: TGTGCCACCAGCAGAGCTACTAGCGGGGAGACCCAGTACTTC.

This clone is a singleton in its sample. The J gene is TRBJ2-7, the V gene TRBV11-2, with 9 bases aligning to TRBD2. The germline V gene encodes CDR1 SGHAT and CDR2 FQNNGV. V was pared by 4 bases and J by 0 bases, with 10 bases of the junction left unmatched. The CDR3 is 17 amino acids. CDR3 in DNA: TGTGCCAGCAGCTCAAATCCGGGACTAGCCACCTCCTACGAGCAGTACTTC. Its protein product is CASSSNPGLATSYEQYF.

V and J are TRBV6-1 and TRBJ2-7, with 7 bases identical to TRBD2. Losses at the gene ends were 1 base for V and 4 bases for J; bases not matched to a gene: 7. The CDR3 loop spans 15 amino acids. The germline CDR1 and CDR2 sequences are MNHNS and SASEGT. CDR3 loop: CASSEGMGGVYEQYF. CDR3 coding DNA: TGTGCCAGCAGTGAAGGGATGGGGGGGGTGTACGAGCAGTACTTC.

The V call is TRBV9, the J call TRBJ2-2; 9 bases fit TRBD2. V lost 2 bases, J lost 2 bases, and 4 bases stayed unmatched. This CDR3 region has 16 residues. Per the germline V gene, CDR1 is SGDLS and CDR2 is YYNGEE. CDR3 nucleotides: TGTGCCAGCAGCGTCTTAGCGGGGGCTAACACCGGGGAGCTGTTTTTT. Protein: CASSVLAGANTGELFF. Combining the CDR3 with reference TRBV9 and TRBJ2-2 gives the whole variable domain DSGVTQTPKHLITATGQRVTLRCSPRSGDLSVYWYQQSLDQGLQFLIQYYNGEERAKGNILERFSAQQFPDLHSELNLSSLELGDSALYFCASSVLAGANTGELFFGEGSRLTVL.

The genes are TRBV5-6 and TRBJ2-7, with TRBD1 matching over 9 bases. The CDR3 loop spans 14 amino acids. Looked up from germline, CDR1 is SGHDT and CDR2 is YYEEEE. V gave up 4 bases and J gave up 3 bases; unmatched junction bases: 5. As DNA, the CDR3 is TGTGCCAGCAGCACCGGGACAGGGTTCTACGAGCAGTACTTC. This gives the protein CASSTGTGFYEQYF.

The chain couples TRBV28 to TRBJ1-3, with no clear D. From germline, CDR1 is MDHEN and CDR2 SYDVKM. This CDR3 is built from 13 residues. V was pared by 6 bases and J by 4 bases, with 10 bases between. CDR3 protein: CASRMTPGNTIYF. The CDR3 region has the DNA TGTGCCAGCAGGATGACACCCGGAAACACCATATATTTT. The full variable domain, with the rest looked up from reference TRBV28 and TRBJ1-3, is DVKVTQSSRYLVKRTGEKVFLECVQDMDHENMFWYRQDPGLGLRLIYFSYDVKMKEKGDIPEGYSVSREKKERFSLILESASTNQTSMYLCASRMTPGNTIYFGEGSWLTVV.

The V call is TRBV5-6, the J call TRBJ2-7, with D possibly TRBD1 on 6 matching bases. Germline V CDR1 and CDR2: SGHDT, YYEEEE. The germline V and J ends were trimmed by 4 bases and 5 bases, with 13 bases remaining between them. The CDR3 is made up of 13 amino acids. DNA of the CDR3: TGTGCCAGCAGCGGGATCGCAGGGGACGAGCAGTACTTC. Its protein is CASSGIAGDEQYF.

This chain uses TRBV7-8 with TRBJ2-3, with 7 bases identical to TRBD1. The V and J ends lost 10 bases and 4 bases, in that order; junction bases with no gene match: 5. In germline, CDR1 is SGHVS, CDR2 FQNEAQ. The CDR3 runs 12 residues. In nucleotides, the CDR3 is TGTGCCACGGGTAGGGGGCCAGATACGCAGTATTTT. It is translated as CATGRGPDTQYF.

This clone was recorded once. This sequence joins TRBV3-1 (or the pseudogene TRBV3-2) and TRBJ2-3, with 8 bases fitting TRBD2. Unmatched junction bases numbered 6, after V lost 6 bases and J lost 4 bases. This CDR3 comprises 14 residues. The germline CDR1 and CDR2 sequences are LGHDT and YNNKEL (reference sequence). The CDR3 loop is CASRPGLASDTQYF. In DNA form, the CDR3 reads TGTGCCAGCAGGCCCGGACTAGCTTCAGATACGCAGTATTTT.

The rearrangement links TRBV7-3 to TRBJ2-3, with 8 bases identical to TRBD1. V shed 4 bases, J shed 0 bases, and the junction held 6 bases outside the gene matches. The CDR3 consists of 16 residues. CDR1 SGHTA and CDR2 FQGTGA come from the germline V gene. CDR3 nucleotides: TGTGCCAGCAGCTCACAAGGACAGGGAAGCACAGATACGCAGTATTTT. Translated, it gives CASSSQGQGSTDTQYF. Together with reference TRBV7-3 and TRBJ2-3, the CDR3 gives the full variable domain: GAGVSQTPSNKVTEKGKYVELRCDPISGHTALYWYRQSLGQGPEFLIYFQGTGAADDSGLPNDRFFAVRPEGSVSTLKIQRTERGDSAVYLCASSSQGQGSTDTQYFGPGTRLTVL.

J is TRBJ2-1 and V is TRBV29-1; TRBD1 agrees at 9 bases. This CDR3 is 14 amino acids long. Losses at the gene ends were 0 bases for V and 4 bases for J; bases not matched to a gene: 1. The germline V gene encodes CDR1 SQVTM and CDR2 ANQGSEA. In DNA, the CDR3 is TGCAGCGTTGAAGAGGGACAGGGTTACAATGAGCAGTTCTTC. As protein: CSVEEGQGYNEQFF.

This chain links TRBV7-2 with TRBJ1-2, with D possibly matching TRBD1 (5 bases). The CDR3 is 13 residues long. V was cut by 8 bases and J by 4 bases, with 14 bases left in between. From germline, CDR1 is SGHTA and CDR2 FQGNSA. Here the CDR3 DNA reads TGTGCCAGCCTTCCGGCAGGGATCTATGGCTACACCTTC. Residues: CASLPAGIYGYTF. The entire variable domain, with the rest obtained from reference TRBV7-2 and TRBJ1-2, is as follows: GAGVSQSPSNKVTEKGKDVELRCDPISGHTALYWYRQSLGQGLEFLIYFQGNSAPDKSGLPSDRFSAERTGGSVSTLTIQRTQQEDSAVYLCASLPAGIYGYTFGSGTRLTVV.

The CDR3 DNA sequence: TGTGCCAGCAGCCAAGACAGGGAGGGAATTCACACTGAAGCTTTCTTT. Residues: CASSQDREGIHTEAFF. This sequence joins TRBV4-2 and TRBJ1-1; D is perhaps TRBD1 (5 bases). The CDR3 contains 16 residues. Germline values: CDR1 LGHNA, CDR2 YNFKEQ. V was clipped by 0 bases and J by 3 bases, with 14 bases between them.

This chain uses TRBV27 with TRBJ1-5, with 8 bases matching TRBD1. CDR3 size: 17 residues. Germline V CDR1 and CDR2: MNHEY, SMNVEV (reference sequence). Trimming at V came to 5 bases and at J to 2 bases, leaving 11 bases not matched to a gene. CDR3 nucleotides: TGTGCCAGCAGTCCAGCCAGGGGGCTGAGGGGCAATCAGCCCCAGCATTTT. This sequence encodes CASSPARGLRGNQPQHF.

The chain carries TRBV5-1 and TRBJ2-7; 9 bases map to TRBD2. In germline, CDR1 is SGHRS, CDR2 YFSETQ. The CDR3 contains 15 residues. The V and J ends lost 5 bases and 7 bases, in that order; junction bases with no gene match: 13. CDR3 region: CASRISGGDPGEQYF. CDR3 in DNA: TGCGCCAGCAGGATTAGCGGGGGAGATCCAGGTGAGCAGTACTTC.

The chain combines TRBV19 with TRBJ1-1; TRBD1 is a possible D gene (6 bases). The CDR3 length is 15 residues. The germline gives CDR1 LNHDA, CDR2 SQIVND (reference sequence). V lost 3 bases and J lost 2, with 13 bases in between. The CDR3 DNA follows: TGTGCCAGTAGTATGTCGGGGGGCCAAAACACTGAAGCTTTCTTT. It codes for CASSMSGGQNTEAFF.

The genes are TRBV6-5 and TRBJ1-1; 8 bases align to TRBD1. This CDR3 is 15 amino acids long. Germline-derived CDR1 and CDR2 are MNHEY and SVGAGI. Unmatched junction bases numbered 9, after V lost 6 bases and J lost 3 bases. CDR3 amino acids: CASRRQGLRDTEAFF. In DNA form, the CDR3 reads TGTGCCAGCAGACGACAGGGGCTAAGGGACACTGAAGCTTTCTTT.

This chain connects TRBV14 to TRBJ2-1, with 8 bases lining up with TRBD2. V dropped 3 bases and J dropped 5; count of bases not matched to a gene: 3. This CDR3 comprises 14 residues. In germline, CDR1 is SGHDN, CDR2 FVKESK. The CDR3 reads CASSQLAGNNEQFF. In DNA form, the CDR3 reads TGTGCCAGCAGCCAGTTAGCGGGAAACAATGAGCAGTTCTTC. Using reference TRBV14 and TRBJ2-1 for the parts outside the CDR3, the full variable domain is EAGVTQFPSHSVIEKGQTVTLRCDPISGHDNLYWYRRVMGKEIKFLLHFVKESKQDESGMPNNRFLAERTGGTYSTLKVQPAELEDSGVYFCASSQLAGNNEQFFGPGTRLTVL.